This T cell receptor beta chain was retrieved from a study of cytomegalovirus exposure and HLA in healthy donors. Amplification used 60 Vbeta primers and 13 Jbeta primers. Assay: immunoSEQ multiplex PCR; the TCRdb copy retains only in-frame clones and omits some. The data show around 140,000 clones, about 77% seen once. This CDR3 has 16 residues. The germline CDR1 and CDR2 sequences are MNHEY and SVGAGI. V shed 1 base, J shed 3 bases, and the junction held 8 bases outside the gene matches. Points on this clone: Its antigen is still unknown.

General observations from the study: Near-uniform donor sequencing depth was presumed by presence/absence analyses. In vitro experiments confirmed that three CMV-associated chains were specific for CMV antigens. By HLA locus, TCR association rates varied in a later analysis, with DRB1 showing the most and HLA-C the fewest.

The gene calls are TRBV6-5 and TRBJ2-7; TRBD1 aligns across 8 bases. The material sequenced was PBMCs. The clonotype originates from a woman aged 40 to 50 in good health and CMV-seronegative. CDR3 protein: CASSYLGQGVFYEQYF. CDR3 nucleotides: TGTGCCAGCAGTTACTTAGGACAGGGTGTTTTCTACGAGCAGTACTTC.